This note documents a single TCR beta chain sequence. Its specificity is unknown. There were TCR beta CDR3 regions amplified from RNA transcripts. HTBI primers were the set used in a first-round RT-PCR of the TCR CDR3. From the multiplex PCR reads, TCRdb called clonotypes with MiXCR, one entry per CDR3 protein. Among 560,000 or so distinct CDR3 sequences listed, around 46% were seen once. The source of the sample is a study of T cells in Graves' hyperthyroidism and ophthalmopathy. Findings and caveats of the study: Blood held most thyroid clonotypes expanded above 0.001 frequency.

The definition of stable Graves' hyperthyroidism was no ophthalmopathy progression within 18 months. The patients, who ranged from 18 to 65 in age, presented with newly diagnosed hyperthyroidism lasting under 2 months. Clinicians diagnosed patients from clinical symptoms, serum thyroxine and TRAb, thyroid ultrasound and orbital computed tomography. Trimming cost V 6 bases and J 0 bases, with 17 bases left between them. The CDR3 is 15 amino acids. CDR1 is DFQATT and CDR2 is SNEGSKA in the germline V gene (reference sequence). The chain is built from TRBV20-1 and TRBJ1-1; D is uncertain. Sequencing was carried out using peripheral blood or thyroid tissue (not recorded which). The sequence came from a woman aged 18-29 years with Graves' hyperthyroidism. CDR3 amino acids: CSALPGRLMNTEAFF. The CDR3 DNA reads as TGCAGTGCCCTGCCCGGCCGGTTGATGAACACTGAAGCTTTCTTT.